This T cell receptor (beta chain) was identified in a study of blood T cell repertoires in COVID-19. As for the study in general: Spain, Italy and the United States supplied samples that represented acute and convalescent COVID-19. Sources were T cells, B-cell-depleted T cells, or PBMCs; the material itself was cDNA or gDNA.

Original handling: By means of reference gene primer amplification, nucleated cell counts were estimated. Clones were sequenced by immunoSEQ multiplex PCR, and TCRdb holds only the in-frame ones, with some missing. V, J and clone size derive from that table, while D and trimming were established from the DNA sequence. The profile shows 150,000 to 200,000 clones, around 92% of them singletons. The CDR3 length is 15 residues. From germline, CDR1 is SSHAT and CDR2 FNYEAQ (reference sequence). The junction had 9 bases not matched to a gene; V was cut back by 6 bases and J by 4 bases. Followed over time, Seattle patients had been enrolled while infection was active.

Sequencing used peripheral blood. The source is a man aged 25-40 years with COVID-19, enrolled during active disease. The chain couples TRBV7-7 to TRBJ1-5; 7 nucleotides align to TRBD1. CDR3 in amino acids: CASRSQGSSNQPQHF. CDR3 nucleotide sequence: TGTGCCAGCAGGTCACAGGGGTCCTCTAATCAGCCCCAGCATTTT.